This is a list of T cell receptor beta chains from one sample in a study of Ad26.COV2.S vaccination and SARS-CoV-2 variants. Assay used: immunoSEQ multiplex PCR; TCRdb lists only in-frame clones, some missing. The sample contains hundreds of thousands of clones, roughly 90% of which appear only once. This material consisted of peripheral blood, taken in a trial of Ad26.COV2.S vaccine versus placebo. The source is a person between 18 and 60 years old who received the Ad26.COV2.S COVID-19 vaccine or a placebo. The CDR3 runs from the conserved cysteine through the conserved F or W. A D gene is named only where the DNA matches it firmly. For some rows the clone size is stated as once, few or many, or as a class when expanded; others skip it.

TRBJ1-6	NA	TRBV11-2	NA	TGTGCCAGCAGCCATGGGTCACCGAGCGCCTCACCCCTCCACTTT	CASSHGSPSASPLHF
TRBJ1-2	TRBD1	TRBV7-9	NA	TGTGCCAGCAGCCCACTAACTACAGGGGCGCTGAACTATGGCTACACCTTC	CASSPLTTGALNYGYTF
TRBJ1-6	NA	TRBV6-5	NA	TGTGCCACCTGGACAGCAAATAATTCACCCCTCCACTTT	CATWTANNSPLHF
TRBJ1-5	NA	TRBV12-5	NA	TGTGCTAGTGGTTTGGGCCTCGGCGGGGTGGGCAATCAGCCCCAGCATTTT	CASGLGLGGVGNQPQHF
TRBJ1-2	NA	TRBV4-2	NA	TGTGCCAGCAGCCAACTAGACCCGGTGGATGGCTACACCTTC	CASSQLDPVDGYTF
TRBJ2-4	TRBD1	TRBV11-2	NA	TGTGCCAGCAGCTTATCTGCGACAGGGTTAAACATTCAGTACTTC	CASSLSATGLNIQYF
TRBJ2-1	NA	TRBV6-6	NA	TGTGCCAGCAGTTCCTCCGGGACGGAGCCCAATGAGCAGTTCTTC	CASSSSGTEPNEQFF
TRBJ1-5	TRBD1	TRBV5-1	NA	TGCGCCAGCAGCTTGGAGGGGGACAGCCGCCAGCCCCAGCATTTT	CASSLEGDSRQPQHF
TRBJ1-2	TRBD1	TRBV27	NA	TGTGCCAGCAGTTCGAGGGGGCGCCAGGGCTACACCTTC	CASSSRGRQGYTF
TRBJ2-7	NA	TRBV24-1	once	TGTGCCACCAGTGACGGGGGCACCTACGAGCAGTACTTC	CATSDGGTYEQYF
TRBJ2-7	NA	TRBV13	NA	TGTGCCAGCAGTATAGATTCAAGGACGGGGCGATACGAGCAGTACTTC	CASSIDSRTGRYEQYF
TRBJ2-7	TRBD1	TRBV2	NA	TGTGCCAGCAGTGCCGGGACCACAGGGGTCGCGCAGTACTTC	CASSAGTTGVAQYF
TRBJ2-7	NA	TRBV5-1	NA	TGCGCCAGCAGCTTAACAGCTAAAAACTACGAGCAGTACTTC	CASSLTAKNYEQYF
TRBJ2-7	NA	TRBV10-1	NA	TGCGCCAGCAGTGAGCCGACCCGGGGGGCCGGCAGCCTCTACGAGCAGTACTTC	CASSEPTRGAGSLYEQYF
TRBJ2-7	NA	TRBV18	NA	TGTGCCAGCTCAATAGTAGGGGCCTACGAGCAGTACTTC	CASSIVGAYEQYF
TRBJ1-1	NA	TRBV25-1	once	TGTGCCAGCAGCCCCCAAAGAGGTACTGAAGCTTTCTTT	CASSPQRGTEAFF
TRBJ1-2	NA	TRBV30	NA	TGTGCCTGGAGCCTAACCCCAGGGACCAACTATGGCTACACCTTC	CAWSLTPGTNYGYTF
TRBJ2-1	NA	TRBV11-2	once	TGTGCCAGCAGCTTAGGGTCGCGGGACAATGAGCAGTTCTTC	CASSLGSRDNEQFF
TRBJ2-7	NA	TRBV18	few	TGTGCCAGCTCCCCGGAGGGGGCGGCTTCCTACGAGCAGTACTTC	CASSPEGAASYEQYF
TRBJ1-2	NA	TRBV18	NA	TGTGCCAGCTCACCATTAGAGACAGAGGGCGGCTATGGCTACACCTTC	CASSPLETEGGYGYTF
TRBJ2-1	TRBD2	TRBV7-2	NA	TGTGCCAGCAGCCCCCTGACGGGAGGGGGTCTAAGGAATGAGCAGTTCTTC	CASSPLTGGGLRNEQFF
TRBJ2-3	NA	TRBV24-1	NA	TGTGCCACCAGTGATAACAGGGTTTCGCAGTATTTT	CATSDNRVSQYF
TRBJ1-3	TRBD1	TRBV10-3	once	TGTGCCATCAGGACGACAGGGTACGGAAACACCATATATTTT	CAIRTTGYGNTIYF
TRBJ1-1	TRBD1	TRBV7-9	NA	TGTGCCAGCAGCGACCGGACAGGAGTTACCACAAACACTGAAGCTTTCTTT	CASSDRTGVTTNTEAFF
TRBJ1-5	TRBD1	TRBV18	NA	TGTGCCAGCTCACCAGACAGGGCCTTTCCCAATCAGCCCCAGCATTTT	CASSPDRAFPNQPQHF
TRBJ1-3	NA	TRBV9	NA	TGTGCCAGCAGCGCCCCCCCCTCGTGGGGCGATGGAAACACCATATATTTT	CASSAPPSWGDGNTIYF